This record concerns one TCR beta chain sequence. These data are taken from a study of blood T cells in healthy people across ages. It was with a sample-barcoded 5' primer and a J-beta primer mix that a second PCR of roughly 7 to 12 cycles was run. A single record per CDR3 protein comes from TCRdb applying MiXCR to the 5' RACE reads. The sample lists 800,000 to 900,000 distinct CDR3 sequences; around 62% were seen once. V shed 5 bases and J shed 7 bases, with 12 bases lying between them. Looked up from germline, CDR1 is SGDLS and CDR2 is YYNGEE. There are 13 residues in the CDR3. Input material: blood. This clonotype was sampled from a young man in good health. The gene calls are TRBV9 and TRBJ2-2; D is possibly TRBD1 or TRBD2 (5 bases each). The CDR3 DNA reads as TGTGCCAGCAGTGGGACGACCGGCGGGGAGCTGTTTTTT. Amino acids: CASSGTTGGELFF.